This T cell receptor beta chain was retrieved from a study of beta chain features in type 1 diabetes. Trimming at V came to 5 bases and at J to 7 bases, leaving 8 bases not matched to a gene. Germline V gene data show CDR1 as SEHNR and CDR2 as FQNEAQ (reference sequence). The CDR3 has 16 amino acids. Reverse transcription of all isolated RNA meant that expressed TCRB transcripts were sequenced. Here immunoSEQ multiplex PCR was the method, and the copy in TCRdb shows in-frame clones only, minus some. The table records 900,000 or so clones, about 17% of them present only once. The source of this sequence is a woman in her late teens or twenties in good health. This rearrangement joins TRBV7-9 to TRBJ2-1, with 13 bases aligning to TRBD2. The specimen sequenced was naive CD4+ T cells from blood. CDR3 region: CASSHRTSGSLNEQFF. The CDR3 DNA sequence: TGTGCCAGCAGCCACCGGACTAGCGGGAGTCTTAATGAGCAGTTCTTC.